This paragraph reports one TCR beta chain. Per the germline V gene, CDR1 is LGHDT and CDR2 is YNNKEL (reference sequence). There are 17 residues in the CDR3. V shed 4 bases, J shed 5 bases, and the junction held 14 bases outside the gene matches. This specimen comes from a study of blood T cell repertoires in COVID-19. Study overall: Collection of acute and convalescent COVID-19 samples took place in the United States, Italy and Spain.

Data came from immunoSEQ multiplex PCR; TCRdb stores just in-frame clones and leaves some out. The table includes some 190,000 clones, 80% to 90% detected once. The specimen sequenced was peripheral blood. This chain connects TRBV3-1 (or the pseudogene TRBV3-2) to TRBJ2-7, with TRBD2 matching over 10 bases. The sequence came from a man aged 30 to 45 with acute or convalescent COVID-19. CDR3 in amino acids: CASSLWPGSGGAHEQYF. CDR3 bases: TGTGCCAGCAGCCTCTGGCCTGGGAGCGGGGGGGCCCACGAGCAGTACTTC.